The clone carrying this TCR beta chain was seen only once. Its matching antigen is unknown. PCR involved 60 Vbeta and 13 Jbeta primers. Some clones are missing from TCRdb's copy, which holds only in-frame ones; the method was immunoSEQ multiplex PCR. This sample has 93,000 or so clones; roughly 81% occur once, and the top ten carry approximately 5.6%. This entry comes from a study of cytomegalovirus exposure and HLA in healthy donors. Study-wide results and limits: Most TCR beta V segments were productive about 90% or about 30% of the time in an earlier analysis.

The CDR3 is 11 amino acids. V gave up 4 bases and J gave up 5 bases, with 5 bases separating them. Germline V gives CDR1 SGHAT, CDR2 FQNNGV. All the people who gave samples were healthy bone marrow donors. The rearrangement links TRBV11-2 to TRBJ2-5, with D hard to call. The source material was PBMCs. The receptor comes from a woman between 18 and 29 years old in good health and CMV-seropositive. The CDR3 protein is CASSYGETQYF. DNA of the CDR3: TGTGCCAGCAGCTACGGGGAGACCCAGTACTTC.